A selection of T cell receptor beta chains follows, all from one sample in a study of shared clonotypes between healthy human individuals. TCRdb keeps only in-frame clones here, not all; method: immunoSEQ multiplex PCR. The repertoire holds approximately 2,000,000 clones, with just under 95% as singletons. Sequencing used naive CD8+ T cells from PBMCs. The receptors were gathered from a man younger than 30 in good health. Some clones in this sample may be carry-over from other donors' samples. Both conserved end residues are part of each CDR3. The D gene is left open where the match is weak. Part of the rows lack a size; the others show once, few, many or a class for expanded clones.

v_gene: TRBV7-2; j_gene: TRBJ1-4; d_gene: .; abundance: .; CDR3aa: CASSLLGTTKAVNEKLFF; CDR3nt: TGTGCCAGCAGCTTACTTGGCACTACCAAAGCGGTGAATGAAAAACTGTTTTTT
v_gene: TRBV29-1; j_gene: TRBJ1-1; d_gene: .; abundance: .; CDR3aa: CSVVTGNTEAFF; CDR3nt: TGCAGCGTTGTTACAGGGAACACTGAAGCTTTCTTT
v_gene: TRBV20-1; j_gene: TRBJ2-1; d_gene: .; abundance: .; CDR3aa: CSAKGGPKFF; CDR3nt: TGCAGTGCTAAGGGCGGACCGAAGTTCTTC
v_gene: TRBV23-1; j_gene: TRBJ2-5; d_gene: TRBD1; abundance: .; CDR3aa: CASSQSRRQGWETQYF; CDR3nt: TGCGCCAGCAGTCAATCGAGGCGACAGGGATGGGAGACCCAGTACTTC
v_gene: TRBV9; j_gene: TRBJ2-5; d_gene: TRBD2; abundance: once; CDR3aa: CASSISGLAGQYQETQYF; CDR3nt: TGTGCCAGCAGCATCTCGGGACTAGCGGGGCAGTACCAAGAGACCCAGTACTTC
v_gene: TRBV6-5; j_gene: TRBJ2-7; d_gene: .; abundance: .; CDR3aa: CASSLRQAGYEQYF; CDR3nt: TGTGCCAGCAGTTTAAGACAGGCGGGCTACGAGCAGTACTTC
v_gene: TRBV6-6; j_gene: TRBJ1-2; d_gene: TRBD1; abundance: .; CDR3aa: CASSKRDRYGYTF; CDR3nt: TGTGCCAGCAGCAAACGGGACAGGTATGGCTACACCTTC
v_gene: TRBV7-9; j_gene: TRBJ1-1; d_gene: .; abundance: .; CDR3aa: CASSPSPGTNTEAFF; CDR3nt: TGTGCCAGCAGCCCCTCCCCAGGGACGAACACTGAAGCTTTCTTT
v_gene: TRBV29-1; j_gene: TRBJ2-1; d_gene: .; abundance: .; CDR3aa: CSVRGTEYVQFF; CDR3nt: TGCAGCGTGAGAGGGACCGAGTACGTGCAGTTCTTC
v_gene: TRBV13; j_gene: TRBJ2-7; d_gene: .; abundance: .; CDR3aa: CASSNRDIPYEQYF; CDR3nt: TGTGCCAGCAGCAACCGGGACATCCCCTACGAGCAGTACTTC
v_gene: TRBV28; j_gene: TRBJ1-1; d_gene: .; abundance: once; CDR3aa: CASSLFSQGNTEAFF; CDR3nt: TGTGCCAGCAGTTTATTCTCACAGGGGAACACTGAAGCTTTCTTT
v_gene: TRBV18; j_gene: TRBJ1-5; d_gene: TRBD1; abundance: .; CDR3aa: CASSLGQGDQPQHF; CDR3nt: TGTGCCAGCTCACTAGGACAGGGAGATCAGCCCCAGCATTTT
v_gene: TRBV2; j_gene: TRBJ1-1; d_gene: .; abundance: .; CDR3aa: CASSGSREIMNTEAFF; CDR3nt: TGTGCCAGCAGTGGGAGCAGGGAGATCATGAACACTGAAGCTTTCTTT
v_gene: TRBV15; j_gene: TRBJ2-7; d_gene: .; abundance: .; CDR3aa: CATSVSVGYEQYF; CDR3nt: TGTGCCACCAGCGTTAGCGTAGGCTACGAGCAGTACTTC
v_gene: TRBV9; j_gene: TRBJ2-7; d_gene: .; abundance: .; CDR3aa: CASSAGRKSYEQYF; CDR3nt: TGTGCCAGCAGCGCCGGTCGCAAATCCTACGAGCAGTACTTC
v_gene: TRBV10-3; j_gene: TRBJ2-2; d_gene: .; abundance: .; CDR3aa: CAISEGQPNTGELFF; CDR3nt: TGTGCCATCAGTGAGGGACAGCCGAACACCGGGGAGCTGTTTTTT
v_gene: TRBV11-2; j_gene: TRBJ2-7; d_gene: TRBD2; abundance: .; CDR3aa: CASSSGLAGAREQYF; CDR3nt: TGTGCCAGCAGCTCGGGACTAGCGGGAGCCCGCGAGCAGTACTTC
v_gene: TRBV14; j_gene: TRBJ2-2; d_gene: .; abundance: .; CDR3aa: CASSQSRGTGELFF; CDR3nt: TGTGCCAGCAGCCAATCCAGGGGCACCGGGGAGCTGTTTTTT
v_gene: TRBV7-7; j_gene: TRBJ2-1; d_gene: .; abundance: .; CDR3aa: CASSFLAEDNEQFF; CDR3nt: TGTGCCAGCAGCTTCCTGGCCGAGGACAATGAGCAGTTCTTC
v_gene: TRBV5-4; j_gene: TRBJ2-2; d_gene: TRBD2; abundance: .; CDR3aa: CASSLTGGGTGELFF; CDR3nt: TGTGCCAGCAGCCTCACGGGGGGTGGCACCGGGGAGCTGTTTTTT
v_gene: TRBV28; j_gene: TRBJ2-7; d_gene: .; abundance: .; CDR3aa: CASSFLGRYEQYF; CDR3nt: TGTGCCAGCAGTTTTTTAGGGCGCTACGAGCAGTACTTC
v_gene: TRBV9; j_gene: TRBJ2-7; d_gene: .; abundance: .; CDR3aa: CASSGGFDSYEQYF; CDR3nt: TGTGCCAGCAGTGGGGGGTTTGACTCCTACGAGCAGTACTTC
v_gene: TRBV7-6; j_gene: TRBJ2-1; d_gene: TRBD1; abundance: .; CDR3aa: CASSLDGTGFSHEQFF; CDR3nt: TGTGCCAGCAGCTTAGACGGGACAGGGTTTTCACATGAGCAGTTCTTC
v_gene: TRBV9; j_gene: TRBJ2-7; d_gene: TRBD2; abundance: once; CDR3aa: CASSLTSLAGASEQYF; CDR3nt: TGTGCCAGCAGCTTAACTAGTCTAGCGGGAGCGAGCGAGCAGTACTTC
v_gene: TRBV6-5; j_gene: TRBJ2-1; d_gene: TRBD1; abundance: .; CDR3aa: CASSYGTGFYNEQFF; CDR3nt: TGTGCCAGCAGTTACGGGACAGGGTTCTACAATGAGCAGTTCTTC
v_gene: TRBV7-9; j_gene: TRBJ2-7; d_gene: TRBD1; abundance: .; CDR3aa: CASSGGQGLSEQYF; CDR3nt: TGTGCCAGCAGCGGGGGACAGGGGCTGAGCGAGCAGTACTTC
v_gene: TRBV4-2; j_gene: TRBJ2-2; d_gene: .; abundance: .; CDR3aa: CASSQETARDTGELFF; CDR3nt: TGTGCCAGCAGCCAAGAAACTGCCAGAGACACCGGGGAGCTGTTTTTT
v_gene: TRBV5-1; j_gene: TRBJ1-1; d_gene: .; abundance: .; CDR3aa: CASSTGGNTEAFF; CDR3nt: TGCGCCAGCAGCACGGGAGGGAACACTGAAGCTTTCTTT
v_gene: TRBV27; j_gene: TRBJ1-2; d_gene: TRBD1; abundance: .; CDR3aa: CASSPTGYYGYTF; CDR3nt: TGTGCCAGCAGCCCGACAGGGTACTACGGCTACACCTTC
v_gene: TRBV9; j_gene: TRBJ2-7; d_gene: TRBD2; abundance: .; CDR3aa: CASSVAGLANYEQYF; CDR3nt: TGTGCCAGCAGCGTAGCGGGACTAGCGAACTACGAGCAGTACTTC
v_gene: TRBV28; j_gene: TRBJ2-7; d_gene: .; abundance: .; CDR3aa: CASSSGTGTEQYF; CDR3nt: TGTGCCAGCAGTTCCGGGACGGGAACCGAGCAGTACTTC
v_gene: TRBV28; j_gene: TRBJ2-4; d_gene: .; abundance: once; CDR3aa: CASTGSLGWRQYF; CDR3nt: TGTGCCAGCACCGGAAGTTTGGGCTGGAGGCAGTACTTC
v_gene: TRBV27; j_gene: TRBJ2-7; d_gene: TRBD1; abundance: once; CDR3aa: CASRFTGGLDEQYF; CDR3nt: TGTGCCAGCAGGTTCACAGGGGGGTTGGACGAGCAGTACTTC
v_gene: TRBV5-6; j_gene: TRBJ2-7; d_gene: .; abundance: once; CDR3aa: CASSPVPVFGVSPYEQYF; CDR3nt: TGTGCCAGCAGCCCTGTTCCGGTTTTCGGGGTATCGCCATACGAGCAGTACTTC
v_gene: TRBV6-6; j_gene: TRBJ2-7; d_gene: .; abundance: once; CDR3aa: CASSYSPREKYF; CDR3nt: TGTGCCAGCAGTTACTCGCCTCGGGAGAAGTACTTC
v_gene: TRBV27; j_gene: TRBJ1-1; d_gene: .; abundance: .; CDR3aa: CASSLLGGNTEAFF; CDR3nt: TGTGCCAGCAGTTTATTAGGCGGGAACACTGAAGCTTTCTTT
v_gene: TRBV29-1; j_gene: TRBJ1-2; d_gene: .; abundance: .; CDR3aa: CSVGGFYGYTF; CDR3nt: TGCAGCGTTGGGGGCTTCTATGGCTACACCTTC
v_gene: TRBV9; j_gene: TRBJ2-1; d_gene: .; abundance: .; CDR3aa: CASSDVGSSYNEQFF; CDR3nt: TGTGCCAGCAGCGACGTGGGGTCTTCCTACAATGAGCAGTTCTTC
v_gene: TRBV9; j_gene: TRBJ2-3; d_gene: .; abundance: .; CDR3aa: CASSKSTDTQYF; CDR3nt: TGTGCCAGCAGTAAAAGCACAGATACGCAGTATTTT
v_gene: TRBV27; j_gene: TRBJ2-5; d_gene: TRBD2; abundance: .; CDR3aa: CASRDVAGPRGVYQETQYF; CDR3nt: TGTGCCAGCAGAGATGTAGCGGGACCACGTGGGGTGTACCAAGAGACCCAGTACTTC
v_gene: TRBV7-8; j_gene: TRBJ2-7; d_gene: .; abundance: .; CDR3aa: CASSSLGSPIGQYF; CDR3nt: TGTGCCAGCAGCTCATTAGGGTCCCCCATTGGGCAGTACTTC
v_gene: TRBV10-3; j_gene: TRBJ2-1; d_gene: TRBD2; abundance: .; CDR3aa: CAIRVAERGSSYNEQFF; CDR3nt: TGTGCCATCAGGGTTGCGGAGCGGGGTAGCTCCTACAATGAGCAGTTCTTC
v_gene: TRBV9; j_gene: TRBJ2-7; d_gene: .; abundance: .; CDR3aa: CASSVGRVYYEQYF; CDR3nt: TGTGCCAGCAGCGTAGGAAGGGTTTACTACGAGCAGTACTTC
v_gene: TRBV13; j_gene: TRBJ2-7; d_gene: TRBD2; abundance: once; CDR3aa: CASSSPEVRGASYEQYF; CDR3nt: TGTGCCAGCAGCTCCCCAGAAGTGCGGGGGGCCTCCTACGAGCAGTACTTC
v_gene: TRBV21-1; j_gene: TRBJ1-1; d_gene: .; abundance: .; CDR3aa: CASSKEGTGNTEAFF; CDR3nt: TGTGCCAGCAGCAAAGAGGGGACAGGGAACACTGAAGCTTTCTTT
v_gene: TRBV10-2; j_gene: TRBJ2-3; d_gene: TRBD2; abundance: .; CDR3aa: CASSVGTSVPDTQYF; CDR3nt: TGCGCCAGCAGTGTTGGGACTAGCGTGCCGGATACGCAGTATTTT
v_gene: TRBV19; j_gene: TRBJ1-1; d_gene: .; abundance: .; CDR3aa: CASVEVGRTEAFF; CDR3nt: TGTGCCAGTGTAGAGGTAGGACGAACTGAAGCTTTCTTT
v_gene: TRBV2; j_gene: TRBJ1-2; d_gene: .; abundance: .; CDR3aa: CASRNSFLNYGYTF; CDR3nt: TGTGCCAGCCGCAACAGTTTCCTTAACTATGGCTACACCTTC
v_gene: TRBV28; j_gene: TRBJ2-3; d_gene: .; abundance: .; CDR3aa: CASSPPDYGTDTQYF; CDR3nt: TGTGCCAGCAGTCCCCCCGATTACGGCACAGATACGCAGTATTTT
v_gene: TRBV9; j_gene: TRBJ2-7; d_gene: .; abundance: .; CDR3aa: CASSVGDAMEQYF; CDR3nt: TGTGCCAGCAGCGTAGGGGACGCGATGGAGCAGTACTTC
v_gene: TRBV7-9; j_gene: TRBJ2-7; d_gene: .; abundance: .; CDR3aa: CASSSSRGKYEQYF; CDR3nt: TGTGCCAGCAGCTCCAGCAGGGGAAAGTACGAGCAGTACTTC
v_gene: TRBV4-1; j_gene: TRBJ2-5; d_gene: .; abundance: .; CDR3aa: CASSHGQQETQYF; CDR3nt: TGCGCCAGCAGCCATGGGCAGCAAGAGACCCAGTACTTC
v_gene: TRBV9; j_gene: TRBJ1-1; d_gene: .; abundance: .; CDR3aa: CASSVAEGIEAFF; CDR3nt: TGTGCCAGCAGCGTAGCTGAGGGAATTGAAGCTTTCTTT